This TCR beta chain originates from a study of blood T cell repertoires in COVID-19. About the research overall: Whether acute or convalescent, the COVID-19 samples came from the United States, Italy and Spain. The cDNA or gDNA used as material had been derived from T cells, B-cell-depleted T cells, or PBMCs.

V lost 7 bases, J lost 6 bases, and 7 bases stayed unmatched. Germline CDR1 is MNHNY and CDR2 is SVGAGI (reference sequence). The CDR3 totals 14 residues. In the authors' methods: Amplifying reference gene primers gave estimates of nucleated cell counts. The assay was immunoSEQ multiplex PCR, and TCRdb's table has in-frame clones only and misses some. V and J calls plus clone size are reproduced from that table; the DNA served to infer D and trimming. The data hold tens of thousands of clones, with 88% observed a single time. Material for sequencing was peripheral blood. This rearrangement joins TRBV6-6 to TRBJ1-5, with 9 nucleotides matching TRBD1. The sequence was obtained from a human donor in a cohort sampled during active COVID-19. The CDR3 nucleotides are TGTGCCAGCAAGGGACAGGGCGTAGGTCAGCCCCAGCATTTT. Residues: CASKGQGVGQPQHF.